Presented here are 30 T cell receptor beta chains from one specimen sequenced in a study of blood T cell repertoires in COVID-19. This table comes from immunoSEQ multiplex PCR, and its TCRdb copy is limited to in-frame clones, with some not included. The profile shows around 200,000 clones, roughly 84% of them singletons. The source material was peripheral blood. Every receptor here comes from a man in his fifties with active or convalescent COVID-19.

V and J are TRBV9 and TRBJ1-5; no reliable D call. V lost 3 bases and J 11 bases, leaving 9 bases between the germline ends. Germline lookup yields CDR1 SGDLS and CDR2 YYNGEE. The CDR3 is made up of 11 amino acids. CDR3 region: CASSASAAQHF. The CDR3, as DNA: TGTGCCAGCAGCGCCTCAGCGGCCCAGCATTTT.

This clone was seen more than once but under ten times. The chain combines TRBV19 with TRBJ1-4, with D unclear. V was pared by 1 base and J by 5 bases, with 11 bases between. The CDR3 contains 15 residues. Germline CDR1 is LNHDA and CDR2 is SQIVND (reference sequence). DNA for the CDR3: TGTGCCAGTAGTATAGGAAACGGGTGGAATGAAAAACTGTTTTTT. Amino acids: CASSIGNGWNEKLFF.

Concerning this clone itself: At the DNA level, this CDR3 is encoded by other sequences in the same sample as well. The chain couples TRBV20-1 to TRBJ1-1; D possibly corresponds to TRBD1 (5 bases). Germline CDR1 DFQATT, CDR2 SNEGSKA (reference sequence). V lost 3 bases, J lost 1 base, and 6 bases lay in between. The CDR3 is made up of 12 amino acids. DNA for the CDR3: TGCAGTGCTAGTAGGGGGAACACTGAAGCTTTCTTT. It is translated as CSASRGNTEAFF.

This clone has just one count. The rearrangement uses TRBV9 and TRBJ1-3; 8 bases align to TRBD1. J lost 3 bases, V lost 4 bases, and 9 bases had no gene match. The germline V gene encodes CDR1 SGDLS and CDR2 YYNGEE. The CDR3 runs 16 residues. The CDR3 coding sequence is TGTGCCAGCAGCTTACAGGGGGAAATAGGTGGAAACACCATATATTTT. It specifies CASSLQGEIGGNTIYF.

The table lists this clone with a few counts. The chain combines TRBV5-1 with TRBJ2-1; 7 nucleotides align to TRBD1. Trimming at V came to 0 bases and at J to 8 bases, leaving 5 bases not matched to a gene. This CDR3 region has 14 residues. Per the germline V gene, CDR1 is SGHRS and CDR2 is YFSETQ. The CDR3 loop is CASSLETGWDEQFF. The CDR3 DNA reads TGCGCCAGCAGCTTGGAGACAGGGTGGGATGAGCAGTTCTTC.

This clone has more than one count but fewer than ten. The chain recombines TRBV4-1 with TRBJ1-6, with TRBD1 identical over 8 bases. The ends lost 3 bases at V and 8 bases at J; junction bases unmatched: 12. CDR3 length: 17 amino acids. CDR1 MGHRA and CDR2 YSYEKL come from the germline V gene. The CDR3 here is CASSHPSGQGGYSPLHF. Written as DNA, the CDR3 is TGCGCCAGCAGCCACCCCTCCGGACAGGGCGGCTATTCACCCCTCCACTTT.

V gene TRBV19 combines with J gene TRBJ2-2; 8 bases align to TRBD1. CDR1 is LNHDA, CDR2 SQIVND, per germline (reference sequence). Germline trimming cut 7 bases from V and 0 bases from J; bases unmatched to any gene: 7. The CDR3 totals 16 residues. CDR3 DNA: TGTGCCAGTAATGTCGGGACAGGTGCGAACACCGGGGAGCTGTTTTTT. This translates into CASNVGTGANTGELFF.

This sequence joins TRBV11-2 and TRBJ2-3; D is possibly TRBD1 (6 bases). The CDR3 loop spans 17 amino acids. Germline CDR1 is SGHAT and CDR2 is FQNNGV. V lost 5 bases and J lost 1, with 19 bases in between. DNA for the CDR3: TGTGCCAGCAGCACGCTAAGACAGGAGTGGGGCACAGATACGCAGTATTTT. Its protein is CASSTLRQEWGTDTQYF.

V usage is TRBV9 and J usage is TRBJ2-1; the match to TRBD2 covers 11 bases. This CDR3 has 15 residues. V gave up 0 bases and J gave up 10 bases; unmatched junction bases: 6. Germline CDR1 reads SGDLS; CDR2 reads YYNGEE. CDR3 nucleotide sequence: TGTGCCAGCAGCGTAGCGGTAGCGGGGGGGCGCGAGCAGTTCTTC. Its protein is CASSVAVAGGREQFF.

The chain links TRBV19 to TRBJ2-4; TRBD2 matches 9 bases. From germline, CDR1 is LNHDA and CDR2 SQIVND (reference sequence). Losses at the gene ends were 4 bases for V and 5 bases for J; bases not matched to a gene: 0. CDR3 length equals 13 residues. The DNA for the CDR3 is TGTGCCAGTAGTAGGACTAGCGAAAACATTCAGTACTTC. Amino acids: CASSRTSENIQYF.

The rearrangement joins TRBV15 to TRBJ2-5, with 7 bases matching TRBD2. The CDR3 sequence is 14 residues long. Per the germline V gene, CDR1 is LNHNV and CDR2 is YYDKDF (reference sequence). The V gene end was trimmed by 8 bases and the J gene end by 5 bases; junction bases not matched to a gene: 11. This CDR3 reads CATEYGGGVETQYF. In DNA, the CDR3 is TGTGCCACCGAGTATGGGGGGGGTGTGGAGACCCAGTACTTC. Complete variable domain (other parts from reference TRBV15 and TRBJ2-5): DAMVIQNPRYQVTQFGKPVTLSCSQTLNHNVMYWYQQKSSQAPKLLFHYYDKDFNNEADTPDNFQSRRPNTSFCFLDIRSPGLGDTAMYLCATEYGGGVETQYFGPGTRLLVL.

This clone was observed once. The chain has TRBV29-1 and TRBJ2-1, with 9 positions matching TRBD2. The ends lost 5 bases at V and 7 bases at J; junction bases unmatched: 9. The CDR3 has 14 residues. Germline V gene data show CDR1 as SQVTM and CDR2 as ANQGSEA. The CDR3 DNA reads TGCAGCGTTAAATCGCGGGGGGGCCGGAATGAGCAGTTCTTC. Translating it yields CSVKSRGGRNEQFF.

The rearrangement uses TRBV7-2 and TRBJ2-6; the match to TRBD1 covers 7 bases. Per germline, CDR1 SGHTA and CDR2 FQGNSA. The CDR3 covers 17 residues. V was clipped by 5 bases and J by 4 bases; unmatched bases: 11. CDR3 residues: CASSPPLTGFGANVLTF. CDR3 nucleotides: TGTGCCAGCAGCCCTCCTTTGACAGGGTTCGGGGCCAACGTCCTGACTTTC.

The count of this clone is one. This rearrangement joins TRBV30 to TRBJ2-1, with 13 bases that match TRBD2. The germline V gene encodes CDR1 GTSNPN and CDR2 SVGIG (reference sequence). This CDR3 contains 15 residues. The junction had 8 bases not matched to a gene; V was cut back by 5 bases and J by 7 bases. DNA of the CDR3: TGTGCCTGGGGCCAACTAGCGGGGGGGCCGAATGAGCAGTTCTTC. This codes for CAWGQLAGGPNEQFF.

The V call is TRBV5-1, the J call TRBJ1-2, with 10 bases lining up with TRBD1. Germline lookup yields CDR1 SGHRS and CDR2 YFSETQ. The J segment lost 7 bases and the V segment lost 0 bases, leaving 3 bases of the junction unmatched. The CDR3 is made up of 14 amino acids. The CDR3 here is CASSLGDRGRGYTF. The CDR3 DNA sequence: TGCGCCAGCAGCTTGGGGGACAGGGGTCGTGGCTACACCTTC.

The chain carries TRBV28 and TRBJ1-2; D possibly corresponds to TRBD1 (5 bases). Germline V CDR1 and CDR2: MDHEN, SYDVKM. The CDR3 sequence is 14 residues long. V was pared by 2 bases and J by 2 bases, with 9 bases between. CDR3 protein: CASSLADRNYGYTF. The CDR3 nucleotides are TGTGCCAGCAGTTTAGCAGACAGAAACTATGGCTACACCTTC.

This chain links TRBV3-1 (or the pseudogene TRBV3-2) with TRBJ1-4; TRBD1 matches at 7 bases. CDR1 and CDR2 (germline): LGHDT, YNNKEL (reference sequence). V shed 6 bases, J shed 8 bases, and the junction held 6 bases outside the gene matches. The CDR3 is 13 residues long. The CDR3 DNA follows: TGTGCCAGCAGGCCGACAGGGTTAGAAAAACTGTTTTTT. Its protein is CASRPTGLEKLFF.

The genes are TRBV20-1 and TRBJ1-5; 7 nucleotides align to TRBD1. Trimming removed 3 bases from V and 7 bases from J; junction bases left unmatched: 9. The CDR3 covers 14 residues. The germline CDR1 and CDR2 sequences are DFQATT and SNEGSKA (reference sequence). The CDR3 region has the DNA TGCAGTGCTAGTGCCGACAGGGAGGTCCAGCCCCAGCATTTT. This codes for CSASADREVQPQHF.

This chain joins TRBV9 and TRBJ1-4; 8 positions match TRBD1. The length of the CDR3 is 15 residues. From germline, CDR1 is SGDLS and CDR2 YYNGEE. V was pared by 4 bases and J by 2 bases, with 4 bases of the junction left unmatched. CDR3 residues: CASSSRTGTNEKLFF. In DNA form, the CDR3 reads TGTGCCAGCAGCTCCCGGACAGGGACTAATGAAAAACTGTTTTTT.

This chain joins TRBV5-1 and TRBJ1-2; a possible D gene is TRBD1 (5 bases). The CDR3 sequence is 14 residues long. Between the trimmed V and J ends, which lost 4 bases and 2 bases, there was a span of 12 bases. CDR1 is SGHRS, CDR2 YFSETQ, per germline. CDR3 protein: CASSLRDANYGYTF. In DNA form, the CDR3 reads TGCGCCAGCAGCCTCAGGGATGCGAACTATGGCTACACCTTC.

This chain's CDR3 is CASSVTSTDTQYF. CDR3 sequence (DNA): TGTGCCAGCAGCGTAACTAGCACAGATACGCAGTATTTT. The rearrangement uses TRBV5-5 and TRBJ2-3; D unresolved. Trimming stripped 4 bases from V and 0 bases from J, with 6 bases between. The germline V gene has CDR1 SGHKS and CDR2 YYEKEE (reference sequence). The CDR3 has 13 residues.

The V and J genes are TRBV12-3 or TRBV12-4 and TRBJ2-3; D call uncertain. The CDR3 consists of 11 residues. V was trimmed by 6 bases and J by 6 bases, leaving 7 bases between them. CDR3 nucleotides: TGTGCCAGCAGCCCCTCGGATACGCAGTATTTT. Protein product: CASSPSDTQYF.

The chain is built from TRBV2 and TRBJ1-1; 9 nucleotides line up with TRBD1. Trimming took 11 bases from V and 5 from J; bases not matched to a gene: 9. This CDR3 is built from 13 residues. Germline CDR1 SNHLY, CDR2 FYNNEI. The CDR3 DNA sequence: TGTGCCTGCTCCGGGACAGGGTTGACTGAAGCTTTCTTT. Translation: CACSGTGLTEAFF.

The V gene is TRBV4-3, the J gene TRBJ2-7; D is possibly TRBD1 (5 bases). CDR1 is LGHNA and CDR2 is YSLEER in the germline V gene. V was shortened by 1 base and J by 1 base, with 11 bases between the two germline ends. This CDR3 region has 15 residues. CDR3 residues: CASSQGGAVSYEQYF. CDR3 DNA: TGCGCCAGCAGCCAAGGTGGGGCGGTGTCCTACGAGCAGTACTTC.

Here the CDR3 DNA reads TGCAGCGTTTCCGGGGGGCACAATGAGCAGTTCTTC. It specifies CSVSGGHNEQFF. V is TRBV29-1 and J is TRBJ2-1, with D perhaps TRBD2 (7 bases). The CDR3 covers 12 residues. V lost 5 bases and J lost 5, with 10 bases in between. CDR1 is SQVTM and CDR2 is ANQGSEA in the germline V gene.

The genes are TRBV5-1 and TRBJ2-7, with a weak D call TRBD2 (6 bases). V lost 6 bases, J lost 1 base, and 11 bases lay in between. This CDR3 has 13 residues. Germline values: CDR1 SGHRS, CDR2 YFSETQ. CDR3 sequence: CASKGTASYEQYF. In DNA, the CDR3 is TGCGCCAGCAAGGGGACTGCTTCCTACGAGCAGTACTTC.

The chain links TRBV4-1 to TRBJ2-7; 7 bases are shared with TRBD2. Germline V gene sequence: CDR1 MGHRA, CDR2 YSYEKL. CDR3 size: 18 residues. The junction had 16 bases not matched to a gene; V was cut back by 1 base and J by 4 bases. The CDR3 here is CASSQGPFGRGFYYEQYF. The DNA of the CDR3 is TGCGCCAGCAGCCAAGGGCCCTTCGGGCGGGGGTTTTATTACGAGCAGTACTTC.

The rearrangement links TRBV5-6 to TRBJ1-1; TRBD1 is a possible D gene (5 bases). This CDR3 is built from 15 residues. The V end was cut by 6 bases, the J end by 4 bases, with 19 bases between. Looked up from germline, CDR1 is SGHDT and CDR2 is YYEEEE. The CDR3 DNA is TGTGCCAGCAATCCAACGGGAGGGGCGAGCACTGAAGCTTTCTTT. Amino acid sequence: CASNPTGGASTEAFF.

This clone was recorded only once. This chain uses TRBV27 with TRBJ1-3; the D gene is possibly TRBD1 (6 bases). This CDR3 region has 17 residues. Germline V lookup: CDR1 MNHEY, CDR2 SMNVEV (reference sequence). V was pared by 8 bases and J by 2 bases, with 22 bases between. CDR3 protein: CASPRDIQKSAGNTIYF. The CDR3 DNA follows: TGTGCCAGCCCCCGGGACATCCAAAAATCAGCTGGAAACACCATATATTTT.

This clone was seen a few times. V gene TRBV29-1 combines with J gene TRBJ1-2, with D possibly TRBD1 on 6 matching bases. Germline V gene sequence: CDR1 SQVTM, CDR2 ANQGSEA. The CDR3 runs to 13 residues. V shed 1 base and J shed 4 bases, with 10 bases lying between them. DNA for the CDR3: TGCAGCGTTGAAGCAGGGGTGGCCTATGGCTACACCTTC. As protein: CSVEAGVAYGYTF.